The 29 T cell receptor beta chains given below trace back to one sample, sequenced in a study of T cells in Graves' hyperthyroidism and ophthalmopathy. Amplification of TCR beta CDR3 regions was performed using RNA transcripts as template. The primer set for the first-round RT-PCR of the TCR CDR3 was HTBI. Via MiXCR, TCRdb re-called the multiplex PCR reads, giving one row per CDR3 protein. The table shows a few hundred thousand distinct CDR3 sequences, with approximately 13% occurring only once. Sequencing was carried out using blood. The receptors were sampled from a woman between 35 and 50 years old with Graves' ophthalmopathy.

This clonotype was counted many times. The chain is built from TRBV6-5 and TRBJ2-7; D might be TRBD1 (5 bases). The CDR3 runs to 14 residues. Trimming took 0 bases from V and 4 from J, leaving 10 bases between them. Looked up from germline, CDR1 is MNHEY and CDR2 is SVGAGI. The CDR3 protein is CASSYSGPRYEQYF. CDR3 DNA: TGTGCCAGCAGTTACTCGGGGCCTCGTTACGAGCAGTACTTC.

Many counts were recorded for this clonotype. The rearrangement uses TRBV6-5 and TRBJ1-1; D is possibly TRBD1 (5 bases). Germline V gene lookup returns CDR1 MNHEY and CDR2 SVGAGI. Trimming cost V 4 bases and J 1 base, with 25 bases left between them. The CDR3 consists of 19 residues. This chain's CDR3 is CASSSIRHRDLTPNTEAFF. The CDR3 coding sequence is TGTGCCAGCAGTTCGATCCGGCACCGGGACCTAACTCCGAACACTGAAGCTTTCTTT.

This clonotype was picked up a small number of times. The chain recombines TRBV6-1 with TRBJ2-1, with 7 bases that match TRBD2. The CDR3 has 15 residues. V lost 2 bases, J lost 4 bases, and 5 bases stayed unmatched. The germline V gene has CDR1 MNHNS and CDR2 SASEGT. The CDR3: CASSEWGGLYNEQFF. DNA of the CDR3: TGTGCCAGCAGTGAATGGGGAGGGTTGTACAATGAGCAGTTCTTC.

The V gene is TRBV28, the J gene TRBJ2-1; 11 bases are shared with TRBD1. The V gene end was trimmed by 6 bases and the J gene end by 5 bases; junction bases not matched to a gene: 12. The germline gives CDR1 MDHEN, CDR2 SYDVKM. CDR3 length: 17 residues. The CDR3 DNA follows: TGTGCCAGCAGCCTTTTGATTCCGGGACAGGGGGACAATGAGCAGTTCTTC. Its protein product is CASSLLIPGQGDNEQFF.

This clonotype was found many times. The gene calls are TRBV20-1 and TRBJ1-2, with a possible D match to TRBD1 (5 bases). CDR1 DFQATT and CDR2 SNEGSKA come from the germline V gene (reference sequence). Trimming removed 5 bases from V and 3 bases from J, with 16 bases in between. The CDR3 has 14 residues. CDR3 amino acids: CSASGQSEDYGYTF. In DNA, the CDR3 is TGCAGTGCTTCCGGACAAAGCGAGGACTATGGCTACACCTTC.

This clonotype was found once. This clone may be a read error of a much larger clone one base away. The rearrangement links TRBV6-2 or TRBV6-3 to TRBJ2-3; D gene unclear. The CDR3 runs to 13 residues. The germline V gene has CDR1 MNHEY and CDR2 SVGEGT. CDR3 nucleotide sequence: TGTGTCAGCAGCGAGGCCTACACAGATACGCAGTATTTT. Its translation is CVSSEAYTDTQYF.

This clonotype was recorded many times. The genes are TRBV6-1 and TRBJ1-1, with a possible D match to TRBD1 (5 bases). Germline V gene sequence: CDR1 MNHNS, CDR2 SASEGT. The CDR3 extends over 14 amino acids. Trimming cost V 0 bases and J 3 bases, with 8 bases left between them. CDR3 in amino acids: CASSEAGGYTEAFF. CDR3 nucleotide sequence: TGTGCCAGCAGTGAAGCGGGGGGGTACACTGAAGCTTTCTTT.

This clonotype was counted at least ten times. CDR3 sequence: CASRRTDKNEQYF. CDR3 DNA: TGTGCCAGCAGACGTACGGATAAAAACGAGCAGTACTTC. V usage is TRBV2 and J usage is TRBJ2-7; D not certain. This CDR3 region has 13 residues. The germline V gene encodes CDR1 SNHLY and CDR2 FYNNEI. V shed 6 bases and J shed 5 bases, with 14 bases lying between them.

This clonotype has ten or more counts. The rearrangement joins TRBV3-1 to TRBJ1-4; 7 bases map to TRBD1. J lost 0 bases, V lost 2 bases, and 9 bases had no gene match. The CDR3 sequence is 18 residues long. The germline gives CDR1 LGHDT, CDR2 YNNKEL (reference sequence). The CDR3 DNA reads as TGTGCCAGCAGCCAACAAAGGACAGGAGCTGCAACTAATGAAAAACTGTTTTTT. This encodes CASSQQRTGAATNEKLFF.

This clonotype has a count of ten or more. CDR3 DNA: TGTGCCAGCAGTTACAGCAAAAATTCACCCCTCCACTTT. Translating it yields CASSYSKNSPLHF. The chain is built from TRBV27 and TRBJ1-6; D is uncertain. The CDR3 sequence is 13 residues long. The V end was cut by 4 bases, the J end by 7 bases, with 8 bases between. Looked up from germline, CDR1 is MNHEY and CDR2 is SMNVEV (reference sequence).

CDR3 residues: CASSYDRGRNTIYF. CDR3 nucleotides: TGTGCCAGCAGTTACGACAGAGGGAGAAACACCATATATTTT. This chain connects TRBV6-1 to TRBJ1-3; weak D call: TRBD1 (5 bases). CDR1 is MNHNS and CDR2 is SASEGT in the germline V gene. The CDR3 contains 14 residues. V was shortened by 5 bases and J by 5 bases, with 13 bases between the two germline ends.

The CDR3 nucleotides are TGTGCCAGCACCCAGCCCACCTCCGGACCCTATAATTCACCCCTCCACTTT. It encodes CASTQPTSGPYNSPLHF. The gene calls are TRBV6-1 and TRBJ1-6; D is ambiguous. The germline V and J ends were trimmed by 7 bases and 2 bases, with 18 bases remaining between them. CDR3 length: 17 amino acids. The germline V gene encodes CDR1 MNHNS and CDR2 SASEGT.

There are a few counts of this clonotype. J is TRBJ1-2 and V is TRBV7-9; possible D gene TRBD1, 5 bases. The V gene lost 8 bases and the J gene lost 5 bases, with 12 bases spanning the gap. The CDR3 contains 12 residues. The germline V gene encodes CDR1 SEHNR and CDR2 FQNEAQ (reference sequence). DNA of the CDR3: TGTGCCAGCGCTGGAGGACAATATGGCTACACCTTC. It translates to CASAGGQYGYTF.

Turning to this clonotype: A read error may explain this, as a much larger clone is one base away. The V call is TRBV11-3, the J call TRBJ1-1, with TRBD1 identical over 8 bases. This CDR3 contains 16 residues. Looked up from germline, CDR1 is SGHNT and CDR2 is YENEEA. The V and J ends lost 3 bases and 4 bases, in that order; junction bases with no gene match: 10. This CDR3 reads CASSLIRGRGITEAFF. The CDR3 coding sequence is TGTGCCAGCAGCTTGATCAGGGGGCGAGGGATCACTGAAGCTTTCTTT.

For this clonotype: A much larger clone differs from this one at a single base, so this may be a read error. The gene calls are TRBV28 and TRBJ2-7, with 7 bases identical to TRBD2. The CDR3 covers 15 residues. CDR1 MDHEN and CDR2 SYDVKM come from the germline V gene. CDR3 loop: CASSLWGEGRNEEYF. CDR3 sequence (DNA): TGTGCCAGCAGTTTATGGGGGGAGGGCCGCAACGAGGAGTACTTC. The entire variable domain, with the rest obtained from reference TRBV28 and TRBJ2-7, is as follows: DVKVTQSSRYLVKRTGEKVFLECVQDMDHENMFWYRQDPGLGLRLIYFSYDVKMKEKGDIPEGYSVSREKKERFSLILESASTNQTSMYLCASSLWGEGRNEEYFGPGTRLTVT.

This clonotype occurred many times. The chain recombines TRBV15 with TRBJ1-4, with 8 bases fitting TRBD1. This CDR3 is built from 15 residues. Per germline, CDR1 LNHNV and CDR2 YYDKDF (reference sequence). V shed 3 bases, J shed 8 bases, and the junction held 8 bases outside the gene matches. The CDR3 reads CATSSLDRGAEKLFF. The CDR3 DNA follows: TGTGCCACCAGCAGCCTAGACAGGGGAGCGGAAAAACTGTTTTTT.

At least ten counts were recorded for this clonotype. The rearrangement uses TRBV7-9 and TRBJ2-7, with 7 bases fitting TRBD1. The CDR3 spans 17 residues. After removal of 3 bases from V and 6 bases from J, the junction contained 17 bases not matched to a gene. Germline V gene sequence: CDR1 SEHNR, CDR2 FQNEAQ (reference sequence). The CDR3 protein is CASSLVRDSLASGEQYF. CDR3 DNA sequence: TGTGCCAGCAGCTTGGTCCGGGACAGCCTGGCCAGCGGCGAGCAGTACTTC.

This clonotype was found many times. The chain joins TRBV28 to TRBJ1-4, with D hard to call. V lost 9 bases and J lost 5, with 16 bases in between. Per the germline V gene, CDR1 is MDHEN and CDR2 is SYDVKM. CDR3 length: 14 residues. CDR3 protein: CARATPLSNEKLFF. CDR3 coding DNA: TGTGCCAGAGCAACCCCCCTTTCGAATGAAAAACTGTTTTTT.

With respect to this clonotype: A much larger clonotype is one base distant, so this may be a read error. The chain carries TRBV6-2 or TRBV6-3 and TRBJ1-5; unclear D gene. This CDR3 has 14 residues. Germline CDR1 MNHEY, CDR2 SVGEGT. The CDR3: CASSPYAGNQPRHF. In DNA form, the CDR3 reads TGTGCCAGCAGCCCCTACGCGGGCAATCAGCCCCGGCATTTT.

This clonotype has only a few counts. The chain employs TRBV27 and TRBJ2-1; perhaps TRBD2 as D (5 bases). Trimming cost V 5 bases and J 8 bases, with 25 bases left between them. Per the germline V gene, CDR1 is MNHEY and CDR2 is SMNVEV (reference sequence). The CDR3 loop spans 17 amino acids. DNA for the CDR3: TGTGCCAGCAGTCCCCTGCGCGCGGGCTACCCGATCGATGAGCAGTTCTTC. Translated: CASSPLRAGYPIDEQFF.

This clonotype was seen more than once but under ten times. As the CDR3 is not closed by the conserved phenylalanine or tryptophan, this likely results from a read error. The chain employs TRBV19 and TRBJ1-1; no clear D. Germline CDR1 LNHDA, CDR2 SQIVND (reference sequence). V lost 1 base and J lost 1, with 4 bases in between. This CDR3 contains 13 residues. The CDR3 DNA reads as TGTGCCAGTAGTATAGGACGGAACACTGAAGCTTTCTCT. Translation gives CASSIGRNTEAFS.

There are a few counts of this clonotype. The chain carries TRBV7-9 and TRBJ2-3; TRBD2 aligns across 12 bases. V was clipped by 3 bases and J by 7 bases; unmatched bases: 5. The germline V gene has CDR1 SEHNR and CDR2 FQNEAQ (reference sequence). The length of the CDR3 is 15 residues. The CDR3 DNA reads as TGTGCCAGCAGCTTGGGACTAGCGGGCCGGAATACGCAGTATTTT. Translating gives CASSLGLAGRNTQYF.

This chain connects TRBV19 to TRBJ1-3; D unclear. In germline, CDR1 is LNHDA, CDR2 SQIVND (reference sequence). Trimming removed 3 bases from V and 0 bases from J, with 6 bases in between. This CDR3 comprises 14 residues. CDR3 residues: CASSMSLSGNTIYF. CDR3 in DNA: TGTGCCAGTAGTATGTCACTCTCTGGAAACACCATATATTTT. Drawing the rest from reference TRBV19 and TRBJ1-3, the complete variable domain is DGGITQSPKYLFRKEGQNVTLSCEQNLNHDAMYWYRQDPGQGLRLIYYSQIVNDFQKGDIAEGYSVSREKKESFPLTVTSAQKNPTAFYLCASSMSLSGNTIYFGEGSWLTVV.

About this clonotype: A read error may be the cause here, since a much bigger clone is one base away. CDR3 sequence reads: CAGTGGGGPLEQYF. The CDR3, as DNA: TGTGCCGGAACCGGGGGGGGAGGGCCCCTCGAGCAGTACTTC. This chain uses TRBV27 with TRBJ2-7; 8 bases align to TRBD2. Germline assignment: CDR1 MNHEY and CDR2 SMNVEV (reference sequence). The ends lost 11 bases at V and 6 bases at J; junction bases unmatched: 15. The CDR3 contains 14 residues.

This clonotype was detected a few times. The chain uses TRBV29-1 and TRBJ1-2, with a possible D match to TRBD1 (5 bases). The germline V and J ends were trimmed by 5 bases and 7 bases, with 14 bases remaining between them. This CDR3 contains 12 residues. Germline V gene sequence: CDR1 SQVTM, CDR2 ANQGSEA. The CDR3 DNA reads TGCAGCGTTACAGCGGGGGAGGGTGGCTACACCTTC. Protein: CSVTAGEGGYTF.

This clonotype was observed at least ten times. The chain combines TRBV9 with TRBJ2-5; tentative D call: TRBD2 (6 bases). The length of the CDR3 is 13 residues. Germline CDR1 SGDLS, CDR2 YYNGEE. The ends were cut back, 0 bases at V and 8 bases at J, with 11 bases in the middle. The CDR3 DNA reads TGTGCCAGCAGCGTAGCTACGGAGGGAACCCAGTACTTC. This encodes CASSVATEGTQYF.

Many counts were recorded for this clonotype. V gene TRBV29-1 combines with J gene TRBJ2-5; the match to TRBD1 covers 7 bases. The CDR3 extends over 13 amino acids. V dropped 3 bases and J dropped 5; count of bases not matched to a gene: 6. Germline-derived CDR1 and CDR2 are SQVTM and ANQGSEA. This chain's CDR3 is CSVERQGVETQYF. CDR3 sequence (DNA): TGCAGCGTTGAGCGGCAGGGGGTGGAGACCCAGTACTTC.

This clonotype was counted ten times or more. The chain is built from TRBV20-1 and TRBJ2-3; no firm D call. Germline values: CDR1 DFQATT, CDR2 SNEGSKA (reference sequence). Between the trimmed V and J ends, which lost 6 bases and 6 bases, there was a span of 19 bases. The CDR3 has 14 residues. The CDR3 coding sequence is TGCAGTGCGATCGATGAGTTACTTTTGGATACGCAGTATTTT. Amino acid sequence: CSAIDELLLDTQYF.

There are a few counts of this clonotype. The V call is TRBV3-1, the J call TRBJ1-3; D remains unclear. The V and J ends lost 3 bases and 0 bases respectively, with 18 bases between them. This CDR3 is built from 18 residues. Germline V CDR1 and CDR2: LGHDT, YNNKEL (reference sequence). The CDR3 nucleotides are TGTGCCAGCAGCCAGAACCGTGAACAGAACCACTCTGGAAACACCATATATTTT. It translates to CASSQNREQNHSGNTIYF.